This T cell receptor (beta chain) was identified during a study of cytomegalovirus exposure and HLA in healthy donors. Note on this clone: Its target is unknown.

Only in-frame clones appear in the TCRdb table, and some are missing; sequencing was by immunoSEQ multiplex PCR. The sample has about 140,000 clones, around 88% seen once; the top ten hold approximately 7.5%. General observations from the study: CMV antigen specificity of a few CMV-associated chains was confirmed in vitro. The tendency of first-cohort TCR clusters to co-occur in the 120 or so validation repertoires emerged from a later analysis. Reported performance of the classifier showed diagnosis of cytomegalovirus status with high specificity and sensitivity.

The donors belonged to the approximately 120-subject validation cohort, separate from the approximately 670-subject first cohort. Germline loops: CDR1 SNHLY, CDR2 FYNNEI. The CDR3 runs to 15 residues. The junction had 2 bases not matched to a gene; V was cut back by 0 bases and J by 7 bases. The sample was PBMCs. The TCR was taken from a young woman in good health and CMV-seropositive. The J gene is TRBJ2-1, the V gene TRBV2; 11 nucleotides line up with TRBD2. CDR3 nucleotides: TGTGCCAGCAGTGAAGCTAGCGGGGGGGAGAATGAGCAGTTCTTC. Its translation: CASSEASGGENEQFF.